The sequence of this TCR beta chain was determined in a study of T cell responses to AZD1222 COVID-19 vaccine. On the study more broadly: Timing groups of about 4 and about 12 weeks for second doses were pooled.

The CDR3 totals 13 residues. Trimming pared 6 bases from V and 7 bases from J, leaving 15 bases between. Germline V gene sequence: CDR1 MDHEN, CDR2 SYDVKM. Libraries were prepared by immunoSEQ multiplex PCR; TCRdb keeps only in-frame clonotypes and omits some of them. The sample carries fewer than 90,000 clones, roughly 88% recorded once. The study's findings and limits: The breadth and depth of Spike-specific TCRs increased once two AZD1222 doses had been given. Spike regions recognized by vaccine-associated CD4 TCRs spanned the protein, led by 160-218 and 743-854. Baseline serostatus was positive in only five to seven AZD1222 recipients.

In the case of this clone: Its antigen is not identified.

The chain joins TRBV28 to TRBJ1-2; D is perhaps TRBD1 (6 bases). The sequence derives from an adult in good health. Material: peripheral blood, obtained on day 0 of AZD1222 vaccination. CDR3 DNA: TGTGCCAGCAGCCGGGACACCGCTTTTGGCTACACCTTC. Translation: CASSRDTAFGYTF.